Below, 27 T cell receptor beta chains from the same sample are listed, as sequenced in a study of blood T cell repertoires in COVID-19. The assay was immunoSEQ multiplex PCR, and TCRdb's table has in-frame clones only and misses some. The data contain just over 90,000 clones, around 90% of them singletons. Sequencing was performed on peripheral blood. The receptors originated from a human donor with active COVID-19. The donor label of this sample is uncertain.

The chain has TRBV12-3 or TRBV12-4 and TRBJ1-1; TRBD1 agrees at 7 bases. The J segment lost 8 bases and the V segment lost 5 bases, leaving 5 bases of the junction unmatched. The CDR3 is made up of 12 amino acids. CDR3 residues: CASSIRDREAFF. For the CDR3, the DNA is TGTGCCAGCAGTATTCGGGACAGAGAAGCTTTCTTT.

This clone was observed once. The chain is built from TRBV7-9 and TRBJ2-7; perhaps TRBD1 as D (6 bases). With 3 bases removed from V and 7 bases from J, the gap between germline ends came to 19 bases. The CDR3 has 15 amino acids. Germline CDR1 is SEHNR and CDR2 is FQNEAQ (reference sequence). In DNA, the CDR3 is TGTGCCAGCAGCTTCCCCGGGACACAGCATAAGGAGCAGTACTTC. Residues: CASSFPGTQHKEQYF.

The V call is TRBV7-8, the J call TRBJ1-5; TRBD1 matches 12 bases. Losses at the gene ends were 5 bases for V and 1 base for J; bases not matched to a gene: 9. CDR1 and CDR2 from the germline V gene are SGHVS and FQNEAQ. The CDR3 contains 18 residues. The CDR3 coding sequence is TGTGCCAGCAGCCTCGGGACAGGGGGCGGCAGAAGCAATCAGCCCCAGCATTTT. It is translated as CASSLGTGGGRSNQPQHF. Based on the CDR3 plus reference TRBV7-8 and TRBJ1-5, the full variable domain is GAGVSQSPRYKVAKRGQDVALRCDPISGHVSLFWYQQALGQGPEFLTYFQNEAQLDKSGLPSDRFFAERPEGSVSTLKIQRTQQEDSAVYLCASSLGTGGGRSNQPQHFGDGTRLSIL.

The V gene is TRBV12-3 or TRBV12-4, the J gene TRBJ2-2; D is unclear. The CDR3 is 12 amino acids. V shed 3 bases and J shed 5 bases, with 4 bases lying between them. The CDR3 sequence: CASSFLTGELFF. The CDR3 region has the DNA TGTGCCAGCAGTTTCCTGACCGGGGAGCTGTTTTTT.

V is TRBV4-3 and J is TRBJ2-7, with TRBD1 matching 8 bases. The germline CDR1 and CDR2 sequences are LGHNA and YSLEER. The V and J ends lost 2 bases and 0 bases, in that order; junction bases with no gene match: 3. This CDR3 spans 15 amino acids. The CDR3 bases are TGCGCCAGCAGCCAAAACGGACAGGGCTCCTACGAGCAGTACTTC. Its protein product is CASSQNGQGSYEQYF.

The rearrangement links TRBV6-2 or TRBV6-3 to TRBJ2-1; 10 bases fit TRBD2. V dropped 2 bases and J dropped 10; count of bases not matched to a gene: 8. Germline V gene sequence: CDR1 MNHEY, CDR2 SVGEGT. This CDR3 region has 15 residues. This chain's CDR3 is CASSYSASGGQEQFF. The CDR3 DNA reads TGTGCCAGCAGTTACAGTGCTAGCGGGGGACAGGAGCAGTTCTTC.

For the CDR3, the DNA is TGTGCCAGCAGTTACGACAGGGGGCGCGGCGAGCAGTACTTC. The encoded protein is CASSYDRGRGEQYF. The rearrangement uses TRBV6-5 and TRBJ2-7, with TRBD1 matching over 10 bases. V trimming: 2 bases; J trimming: 6 bases; junction bases outside the gene matches: 4. CDR1 is MNHEY and CDR2 is SVGAGI in the germline V gene. This CDR3 region has 14 residues.

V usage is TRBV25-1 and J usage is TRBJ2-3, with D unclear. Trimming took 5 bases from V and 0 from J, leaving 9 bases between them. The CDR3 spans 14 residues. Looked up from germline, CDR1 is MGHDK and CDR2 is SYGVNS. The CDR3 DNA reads TGTGCCAGCAGTAGGCTCAGGAGCACAGATACGCAGTATTTT. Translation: CASSRLRSTDTQYF.

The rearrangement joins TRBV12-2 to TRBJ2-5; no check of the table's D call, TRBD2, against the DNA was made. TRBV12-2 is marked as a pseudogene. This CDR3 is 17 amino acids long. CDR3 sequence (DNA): TGTGCAAGTCGCTTAGCGTTAGCTCTGGGGGGGGAAGAGACCCAGTACTTC. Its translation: CASRLALALGGEETQYF.

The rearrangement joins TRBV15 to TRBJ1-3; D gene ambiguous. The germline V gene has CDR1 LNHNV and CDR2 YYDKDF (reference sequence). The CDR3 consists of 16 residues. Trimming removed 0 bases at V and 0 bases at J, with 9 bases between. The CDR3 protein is CATSRDGVSSGNTIYF. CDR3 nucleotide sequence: TGTGCCACCAGCAGAGACGGAGTAAGCTCTGGAAACACCATATATTTT.

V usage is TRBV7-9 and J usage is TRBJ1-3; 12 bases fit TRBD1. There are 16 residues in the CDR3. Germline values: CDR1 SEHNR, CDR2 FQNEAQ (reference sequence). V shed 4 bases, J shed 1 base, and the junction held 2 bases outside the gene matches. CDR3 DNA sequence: TGTGCCAGCAGCTCGGGACAGGGGGCTTCTGGAAACACCATATATTTT. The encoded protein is CASSSGQGASGNTIYF.

The CDR3 here is CASSWSGAGLEAFF. CDR3 bases: TGTGCCAGCAGTTGGAGCGGGGCAGGCCTCGAAGCTTTCTTT. This chain uses TRBV27 with TRBJ1-1; TRBD1 might be the D (5 bases). The germline V and J ends were trimmed by 4 bases and 8 bases, with 17 bases remaining between them. The germline gives CDR1 MNHEY, CDR2 SMNVEV (reference sequence). CDR3 length equals 14 residues.

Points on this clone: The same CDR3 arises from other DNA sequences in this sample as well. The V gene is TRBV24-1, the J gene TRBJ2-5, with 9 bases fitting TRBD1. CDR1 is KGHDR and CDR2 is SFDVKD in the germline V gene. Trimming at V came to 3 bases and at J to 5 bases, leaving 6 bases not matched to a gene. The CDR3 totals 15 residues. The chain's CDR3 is CATSDVGQGGETQYF. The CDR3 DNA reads TGTGCCACCAGTGATGTGGGACAGGGAGGGGAGACCCAGTACTTC.

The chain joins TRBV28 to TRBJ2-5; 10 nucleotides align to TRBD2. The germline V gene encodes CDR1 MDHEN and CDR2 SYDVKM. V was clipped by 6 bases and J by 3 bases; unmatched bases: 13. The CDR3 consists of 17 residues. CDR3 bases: TGTGCCAGCAGCTCACGTCGTCCTAGCGGGGGAAAAGAGACCCAGTACTTC. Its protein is CASSSRRPSGGKETQYF.

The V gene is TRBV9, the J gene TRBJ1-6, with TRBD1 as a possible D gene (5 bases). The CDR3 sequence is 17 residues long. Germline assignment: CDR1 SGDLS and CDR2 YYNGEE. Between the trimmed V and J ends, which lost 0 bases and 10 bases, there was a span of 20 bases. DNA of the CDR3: TGTGCCAGCAGCGTAGGAGCTGGAGGGGTTGGAAAATCACCCCTCCACTTT. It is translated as CASSVGAGGVGKSPLHF.

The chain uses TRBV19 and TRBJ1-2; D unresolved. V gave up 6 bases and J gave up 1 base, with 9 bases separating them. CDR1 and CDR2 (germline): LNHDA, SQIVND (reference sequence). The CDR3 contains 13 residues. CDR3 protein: CASSAGVNYGYTF. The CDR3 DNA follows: TGTGCCAGTAGCGCCGGGGTTAACTATGGCTACACCTTC.

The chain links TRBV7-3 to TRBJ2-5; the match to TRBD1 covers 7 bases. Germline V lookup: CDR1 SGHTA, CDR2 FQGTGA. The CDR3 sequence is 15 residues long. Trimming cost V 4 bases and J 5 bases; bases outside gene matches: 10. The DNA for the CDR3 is TGTGCCAGCAGCTCCACAGGGGCCGATGAGGAGACCCAGTACTTC. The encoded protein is CASSSTGADEETQYF.

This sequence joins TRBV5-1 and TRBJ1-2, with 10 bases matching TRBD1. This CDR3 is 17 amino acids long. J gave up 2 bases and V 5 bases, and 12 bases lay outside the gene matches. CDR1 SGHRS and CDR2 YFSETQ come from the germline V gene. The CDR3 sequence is CASRADRGLFTNYGYTF. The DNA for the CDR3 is TGCGCCAGCAGGGCAGACAGGGGGCTATTCACGAACTATGGCTACACCTTC.

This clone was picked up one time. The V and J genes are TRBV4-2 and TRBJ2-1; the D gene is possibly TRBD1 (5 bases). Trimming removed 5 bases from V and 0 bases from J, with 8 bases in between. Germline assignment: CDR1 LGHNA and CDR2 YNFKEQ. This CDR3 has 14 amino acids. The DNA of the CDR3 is TGTGCCAGCAGCGACAGAAACTCCTACAATGAGCAGTTCTTC. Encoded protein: CASSDRNSYNEQFF.

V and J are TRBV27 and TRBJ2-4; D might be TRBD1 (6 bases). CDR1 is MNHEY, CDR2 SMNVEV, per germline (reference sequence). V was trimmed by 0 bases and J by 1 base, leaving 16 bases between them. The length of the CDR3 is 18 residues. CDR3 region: CASSLSIAGAEAKNIQYF. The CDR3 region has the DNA TGTGCCAGCAGTTTATCGATTGCAGGGGCCGAGGCCAAAAACATTCAGTACTTC.

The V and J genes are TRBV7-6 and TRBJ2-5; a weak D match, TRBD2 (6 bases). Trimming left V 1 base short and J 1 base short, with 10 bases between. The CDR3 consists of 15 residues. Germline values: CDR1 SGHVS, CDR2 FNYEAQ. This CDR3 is CASSLGGGAQETQYF. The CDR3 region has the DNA TGTGCCAGCAGCTTAGGAGGAGGGGCCCAAGAGACCCAGTACTTC.

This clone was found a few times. DNA for the CDR3: TGCGCCAGCAGCCCGGGGGGATCGAAGCAGTACTTC. Translating it yields CASSPGGSKQYF. The chain employs TRBV10-2 and TRBJ2-7; 7 positions agree with TRBD2. V trimming: 6 bases; J trimming: 8 bases; junction bases outside the gene matches: 7. CDR1 is WSHSY, CDR2 SAAADI, per germline. The CDR3 spans 12 residues.

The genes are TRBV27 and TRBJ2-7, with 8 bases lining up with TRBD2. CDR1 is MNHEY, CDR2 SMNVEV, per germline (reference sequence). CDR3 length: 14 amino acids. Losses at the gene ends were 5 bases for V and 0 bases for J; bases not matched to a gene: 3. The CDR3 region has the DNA TGTGCCAGCAGTCTCGGGACTAGCTCCTACGAGCAGTACTTC. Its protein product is CASSLGTSSYEQYF.

CDR3 sequence (DNA): TGTGCCAGCAGCTTAACCTATCAGCAGTTCTTC. Its protein is CASSLTYQQFF. The chain has TRBV7-8 and TRBJ2-1; D is undetermined. Looked up from germline, CDR1 is SGHVS and CDR2 is FQNEAQ. The CDR3 covers 11 residues. V was clipped by 2 bases and J by 11 bases, with 7 bases between them. The full variable domain, with the rest looked up from reference TRBV7-8 and TRBJ2-1, is GAGVSQSPRYKVAKRGQDVALRCDPISGHVSLFWYQQALGQGPEFLTYFQNEAQLDKSGLPSDRFFAERPEGSVSTLKIQRTQQEDSAVYLCASSLTYQQFFGPGTRLTVL.

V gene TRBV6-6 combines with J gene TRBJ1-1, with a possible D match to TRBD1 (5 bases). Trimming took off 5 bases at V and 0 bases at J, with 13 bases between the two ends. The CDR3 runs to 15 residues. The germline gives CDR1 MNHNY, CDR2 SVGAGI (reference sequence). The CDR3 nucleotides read TGTGCCAGCAGTAAGAGACAGACGATGAACACTGAAGCTTTCTTT. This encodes CASSKRQTMNTEAFF.

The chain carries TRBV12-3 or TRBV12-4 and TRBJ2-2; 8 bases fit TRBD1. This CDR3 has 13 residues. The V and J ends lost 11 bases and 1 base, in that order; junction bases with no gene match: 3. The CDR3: CAGDRLNTGELFF. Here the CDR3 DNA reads TGTGCCGGGGACAGGTTGAACACCGGGGAGCTGTTTTTT.

CDR3 protein: CASSEAGGITGELFF. DNA of the CDR3: TGTGCCAGCAGTGAAGCGGGGGGAATCACCGGGGAGCTGTTTTTT. V is TRBV6-1 and J is TRBJ2-2; possible D gene TRBD2, 6 bases. Per the germline V gene, CDR1 is MNHNS and CDR2 is SASEGT. V lost 0 bases to trimming and J lost 4 bases, with 9 bases between them. The CDR3 length is 15 residues.